These 28 T cell receptor beta chains share one sample of origin, sequenced in a study of tumor-infiltrating lymphocytes in primary liver carcinoma. TCR beta cDNA came from about 500 ng total RNA, primed with a constant-region primer. ARM-PCR, slightly modified, supplied the TCR beta libraries through three nested multiplex PCR rounds. TRBV1-TRBV30 forward and Cbeta reverse primers drove the first two roughly 10-cycle rounds. TCRdb re-called the multiplex PCR reads through MiXCR, storing one row per CDR3 protein. The data show tens of thousands of distinct CDR3 sequences, 71% seen once. The source material, roughly 18-30 mg of unsorted bulk tissue, was used to co-extract RNA and DNA. Input material: liver tumor tissue from sampling region 3. Subset of the sample: tumor region T3, left-lateral pole. These receptors came from a woman in her 30s with primary liver carcinoma and hepatitis B virus infection.

As for this clonotype: One end of the junction is discordant with germline, which a read error may explain. J is TRBJ2-2 and V is TRBV5-6; D might be TRBD2 (5 bases). Germline V gene data show CDR1 as SGHDT and CDR2 as YYEEEE. The CDR3 runs to 15 residues. CDR3: CVSSLAARVTGELFF. The CDR3 coding sequence is TGTGTCAGCAGCCTGGCAGCCAGAGTCACCGGGGAGCTATTTTTT. Full variable domain (rest looked up from reference TRBV5-6 and TRBJ2-2): DAGVTQSPTHLIKTRGQQVTLRCSPKSGHDTVSWYQQALGQGPQFIFQYYEEEERQRGNFPDRFSGHQFPNYSSELNVNALLLGDSALYLCVSSLAARVTGELFFGEGSRLTVL.

As concerns this clonotype: This likely comes from a read error, as the CDR3 has no conserved phenylalanine or tryptophan at its end. The chain couples TRBV6-5 to TRBJ1-5; D unclear. Between the trimmed V and J ends, which lost 10 bases and 7 bases, there was a span of 26 bases. The length of the CDR3 is 16 residues. Germline CDR1 is MNHEY and CDR2 is SVGAGI. The CDR3 coding sequence is TGTGCCAACACCTCGGTGCGTGGAAACCGATTACAGCCCCAGCATTGT. Translation gives CANTSVRGNRLQPQHC.

With respect to this clonotype: Germline is not matched at one junction end, which may reflect a read error. The genes are TRBV2 and TRBJ2-2; TRBD2 matches at 8 bases. The length of the CDR3 is 13 residues. The germline V gene encodes CDR1 SNHLY and CDR2 FYNNEI. The CDR3 nucleotides read TGTGCCAGCAGTGCGGGAGGGGCCAGGGAGCTGTCTTTT. It is translated as CASSAGGARELSF.

As for this clonotype: Likely a read error: the CDR3 ends without its conserved phenylalanine or tryptophan. The genes are TRBV5-4 and TRBJ1-2; D might be TRBD1 (5 bases). Germline CDR1 reads SGHNT; CDR2 reads YYREEE (reference sequence). Trimming shortened V by 6 bases and J by 8 bases, and 17 bases separated the two germline ends. This CDR3 is 13 amino acids long. CDR3 residues: CASNTQGMGGYTV. DNA for the CDR3: TGTGCCAGCAACACCCAGGGAATGGGAGGCTACACCGTC.

As regards this clonotype: The CDR3 does not end in the conserved phenylalanine or tryptophan, so this is likely a read error. This chain joins TRBV28 and TRBJ2-7, with TRBD1 identical over 10 bases. The V gene's germline CDR1 is MDHEN and CDR2 SYDVKM. The CDR3 loop spans 14 amino acids. V lost 4 bases, J lost 7 bases, and 7 bases stayed unmatched. The CDR3 DNA follows: TGTGCCAGCAGTTCAACCGGGACAGGGGATGAGCAGTACTCC. As protein: CASSSTGTGDEQYS.

This chain uses TRBV4-1 with TRBJ2-4; possibly TRBD1 for D (6 bases). The CDR3 has 16 amino acids. The germline V and J ends were trimmed by 4 bases and 15 bases, with 28 bases remaining between them. Germline assignment: CDR1 MGHRA and CDR2 YSYEKL. In DNA, the CDR3 is TGCGCCAGCAGCCCAGAGACGAATAGGGACACGAGCACGTGGTACTTC. It encodes CASSPETNRDTSTWYF.

On this clonotype itself: Lacking the conserved final phenylalanine or tryptophan, this CDR3 likely reflects a read error. This chain joins TRBV6-1 and TRBJ2-2; D might be TRBD1 or TRBD2, each matching 6 bases. The CDR3 loop spans 19 amino acids. CDR1 and CDR2 (germline): MNHNS, SASEGT. The V end lost 11 bases, the J end lost 0 bases, and 28 bases lay between the germline ends. The CDR3 nucleotides are TGTGCCGGCTGTGAAACCCTTCCCGGGGGCGCCGCGAACACCGGGGAGCTGTTTTGT. Its protein is CAGCETLPGGAANTGELFC.

Comments on this clonotype: A read error may explain this, as a much larger clone is one base away. CDR3 protein: CASSYSGVGGYIF. The CDR3, as DNA: TGTGCCAGCAGTTACTCGGGGGTTGGAGGCTACATCTTC. This chain uses TRBV6-5 with TRBJ1-2; D possibly corresponds to TRBD1 (5 bases). The CDR3 is 13 amino acids. Germline lookup yields CDR1 MNHEY and CDR2 SVGAGI.

About this clonotype itself: One end of the junction fails to match germline, which may point to a read error. The chain combines TRBV28 with TRBJ2-7; TRBD2 matches 10 bases. CDR1 and CDR2 (germline): MDHEN, SYDVKM. This CDR3 comprises 15 residues. CDR3 in amino acids: CASSPAISGRYGQYF. CDR3 in DNA: TGTGCCAGCAGTCCCGCTATTAGCGGGAGGTACGGGCAGTACTTC.

This clonotype was seen a few times. Possible read error: a much larger clone is one base away. The V gene is TRBV11-2, the J gene TRBJ2-3; D possibly corresponds to TRBD2 (5 bases). With 0 bases removed from V and 10 bases from J, the gap between germline ends came to 14 bases. The length of the CDR3 is 14 residues. Germline V lookup: CDR1 SGHAT, CDR2 FQNNGV. The CDR3, as DNA: TGTGCCAGCAGCTTAGAGTCTAGCAGGATGTCGCAGTATTTT. It codes for CASSLESSRMSQYF. Variable domain in full (rest from reference TRBV11-2 and TRBJ2-3): EAGVAQSPRYKIIEKRQSVAFWCNPISGHATLYWYQQILGQGPKLLIQFQNNGVVDDSQLPKDRFSAERLKGVDSTLKIQPAKLEDSAVYLCASSLESSRMSQYFGPGTRLTVL.

Notes on this clonotype: A much bigger clone sits one base away, suggesting this may be a read error. The chain uses TRBV7-2 and TRBJ2-3; D is unresolved. This CDR3 has 12 residues. V dropped 5 bases and J dropped 6 bases, with 9 bases sitting between them. Germline assignment: CDR1 SGHTA and CDR2 FQGNSA. CDR3 nucleotide sequence: TGTACCAGCAGCATTTATGGGGATACGCAGTATTTT. Translated: CTSSIYGDTQYF.

With regard to this clonotype: Germline is not matched at one junction end, which may reflect a read error. This chain links TRBV11-2 with TRBJ2-2, with 9 bases aligning to TRBD2. The germline gives CDR1 SGHAT, CDR2 FQNNGV. The CDR3 length is 16 residues. In DNA, the CDR3 is TGTGCCAGCAGCTTAGTGGTGCTAGCGGGAACCGGGGAGCTATTTTTT. Its protein product is CASSLVVLAGTGELFF.

As regards this clonotype: An end of the junction does not agree with germline; a read error may underlie this. The chain carries TRBV29-1 and TRBJ2-1; 16 nucleotides match TRBD2. CDR3 length equals 16 residues. The germline V gene encodes CDR1 SQVTM and CDR2 ANQGSEA. CDR3 nucleotide sequence: TGCAGCGTTGAGGGGACTAGCGGGAGGGCCGTTAATGGGCAGTTCTTC. Residues: CSVEGTSGRAVNGQFF.

To note about this clonotype: One junction end does not reproduce the germline sequence, and a read error may be involved. The rearrangement uses TRBV11-1 and TRBJ2-2; perhaps TRBD2 as D (6 bases). This CDR3 contains 16 residues. Looked up from germline, CDR1 is SGHAT and CDR2 is FQDESV (reference sequence). Written as DNA, the CDR3 is TGTGCCAGCAGCTCAGTGGGGGGTACGAACACCGTGGAGCCGTTTTTT. It encodes CASSSVGGTNTVEPFF.

The V call is TRBV25-1, the J call TRBJ2-3; D call uncertain. V was cut by 4 bases and J by 10 bases, with 24 bases left in between. Germline V CDR1 and CDR2: MGHDK, SYGVNS. The CDR3 sequence is 16 residues long. This CDR3 is CASSVPERRGGVAQYF. Here the CDR3 DNA reads TGTGCCAGCAGTGTCCCGGAACGGAGAGGTGGAGTTGCGCAGTATTTT.

About this clonotype: At one end the junction does not follow the germline gene, possibly because of a read error. The chain is built from TRBV28 and TRBJ2-3, with D hard to call. Germline V gene data show CDR1 as MDHEN and CDR2 as SYDVKM. This CDR3 is built from 13 residues. The DNA of the CDR3 is TGTGCCTGCAGTTTTAATAGCCCTGATACGCAGTATTTT. Amino acid sequence: CACSFNSPDTQYF.

Details on this clonotype: Since no conserved phenylalanine or tryptophan closes the CDR3, a read error is the likely cause. The chain carries TRBV11-1 and TRBJ2-2; D is perhaps TRBD1 (5 bases). The germline V gene encodes CDR1 SGHAT and CDR2 FQDESV (reference sequence). CDR3 length equals 16 residues. The CDR3 DNA follows: TGTGCCAGCAGCTTAGTGGGGCGTACGAACACCAGGGAGCTGTTTTTA. Its translation is CASSLVGRTNTRELFL.

With regard to this clonotype: It may be a read error: a sequence one base away is much more abundant. The chain has TRBV11-2 and TRBJ2-1, with 11 bases lining up with TRBD2. Germline lookup yields CDR1 SGHAT and CDR2 FQNNGV. This CDR3 contains 16 residues. The CDR3 spells CASSRWTSGLENEQLF. The CDR3 DNA reads as TGTGCCAGCAGCCGGTGGACTAGCGGGTTAGAAAATGAGCAGCTCTTC.

Worth noting for this clonotype: A much bigger clone sits one base away, suggesting this may be a read error. The rearrangement uses TRBV6-1 and TRBJ2-2; 8 bases are a match to TRBD2. The CDR3 is 17 residues long. CDR1 MNHNS and CDR2 SASEGT come from the germline V gene. The J segment lost 5 bases and the V segment lost 7 bases, leaving 15 bases of the junction unmatched. The CDR3 sequence is CASTPGVAGSGTGELFF. The CDR3, as DNA: TGTGCCAGCACCCCAGGGGTAGCGGGATCAGGTACCGGGGAGCTGTTTTTT.

In the case of this clonotype: One end of the junction does not line up with germline, which may come from a read error. V usage is TRBV11-2 and J usage is TRBJ2-5; 9 bases agree with TRBD1. CDR1 is SGHAT, CDR2 FQNNGV, per germline. The CDR3 totals 16 residues. The CDR3 spells CTSCTRTGGAKETLYF. DNA for the CDR3: TGTACCAGCTGCACAAGAACAGGGGGCGCGAAAGAGACCCTGTACTTC.

Remarks on this clonotype: The junction and the germline gene differ at one end; a read error may be behind it. The chain recombines TRBV6-5 with TRBJ1-4; possibly TRBD1 for D (6 bases). CDR1 is MNHEY and CDR2 is SVGAGI in the germline V gene. The CDR3 covers 15 residues. This chain's CDR3 is CASSYGGATNEKLLF. CDR3 bases: TGTGCCAGCAGTTATGGGGGGGCAACTAATGAAAAACTGCTTTTC.

This clonotype came up a few times. Here the CDR3 omits its conserved ending phenylalanine or tryptophan, so a read error is the likely source. The rearrangement links TRBV11-2 to TRBJ2-1; a possible D gene is TRBD2 (5 bases). Germline V gene sequence: CDR1 SGHAT, CDR2 FQNNGV. This CDR3 region has 14 residues. CDR3 sequence reads: CACSPDSRYREQFL. CDR3 DNA sequence: TGTGCCTGCAGTCCGGACTCGAGGTATAGGGAGCAGTTCCTC.

Worth noting for this clonotype: Just one base apart from a much larger clone, this may be a read error. Since no conserved phenylalanine or tryptophan closes the CDR3, a read error is the likely cause. The V and J genes are TRBV6-1 and TRBJ2-3; 8 bases match TRBD1. V lost 0 bases, J lost 1 base, and 0 bases stayed unmatched. The CDR3 length is 15 residues. Germline V gene data show CDR1 as MNHNS and CDR2 as SASEGT. The chain's CDR3 is CASSEATGGTDTQYC. In DNA, the CDR3 is TGTGCCAGCAGTGAAGCGACAGGGGGCACAGATACGCAGTATTGT.

This chain joins TRBV11-3 and TRBJ2-1; 8 nucleotides align to TRBD2. V trimming: 5 bases; J trimming: 8 bases; junction bases outside the gene matches: 11. The CDR3 spans 15 residues. The germline CDR1 and CDR2 sequences are SGHNT and YENEEA. This chain's CDR3 is CASSHLTGGGYEQFF. The CDR3 nucleotides read TGTGCCAGCAGCCACCTAACGGGGGGGGGGTATGAGCAGTTCTTC.

As for this clonotype: This may be a read error, as it is one base from a much larger clone. J is TRBJ2-2 and V is TRBV5-1; D is perhaps TRBD2 (6 bases). Per the germline V gene, CDR1 is SGHRS and CDR2 is YFSETQ. The length of the CDR3 is 15 residues. CDR3 loop: CASGLAGRGTGELFF. CDR3 nucleotide sequence: TGCGCCAGCGGCTTGGCGGGGAGAGGAACCGGGGAGCTGTTTTTT.

On this clonotype: Mismatch with germline at one junction end may stem from a read error. The V and J genes are TRBV11-2 and TRBJ2-1; possible D gene TRBD1, 6 bases. The CDR3 is 14 residues long. In germline, CDR1 is SGHAT, CDR2 FQNNGV. Written as DNA, the CDR3 is TGTGCCAGCAGACACCGAGGGACAACCAATGAGCAGTTCTTT. Translating gives CASRHRGTTNEQFF.

The chain is built from TRBV10-2 and TRBJ2-6, with D perhaps matching TRBD2 (5 bases). The length of the CDR3 is 13 residues. Germline assignment: CDR1 WSHSY and CDR2 SAAADI. CDR3 amino acids: CVVMEAGANVLTF. DNA for the CDR3: TGCGTCGTCATGGAGGCTGGGGCCAACGTCCTGACTTTC.

The V gene is TRBV29-1, the J gene TRBJ1-1, with 7 positions matching TRBD1. Per germline, CDR1 SQVTM and CDR2 ANQGSEA. This CDR3 has 13 amino acids. The CDR3 nucleotides read TGCAACACTATAGGACAGGCGTTTACTGAAGCTTTCTTT. Residues: CNTIGQAFTEAFF.